These 14 T cell receptor beta chains were sequenced from one sample in a study of T cells in Graves' hyperthyroidism and ophthalmopathy. Amplification targeted TCR beta CDR3 regions from RNA transcripts. When the TCR CDR3 underwent first-round RT-PCR, the HTBI primer set was used. TCRdb redid the calling of the multiplex PCR reads with MiXCR, one entry per CDR3 protein. The sample contains 620,000 or so distinct CDR3 sequences, more than 12% of which appear only once. Input material: blood. The receptor source for this set is a woman in her 50s with Graves' ophthalmopathy.

There are many counts of this clonotype. V usage is TRBV5-1 and J usage is TRBJ2-3, with a possible D match to TRBD2 (5 bases). V lost 2 bases, J lost 5 bases, and 12 bases lay in between. There are 14 residues in the CDR3. Germline V CDR1 and CDR2: SGHRS, YFSETQ. CDR3 sequence: CASSFIRSEDTQYF. CDR3 sequence (DNA): TGCGCCAGCAGCTTTATCCGTAGCGAAGATACGCAGTATTTT.

This clonotype was seen at least ten times. The chain carries TRBV12-3 or TRBV12-4 and TRBJ2-1; the match to TRBD1 covers 8 bases. The CDR3 runs to 14 residues. Germline trimming cut 4 bases from V and 6 bases from J; bases unmatched to any gene: 5. In DNA form, the CDR3 reads TGTGCCAGCAGTTCTCAGGGGGCTGGCAATGAGCAGTTCTTC. It is translated as CASSSQGAGNEQFF.

The chain links TRBV9 to TRBJ1-2; unclear D gene. The CDR3 spans 13 residues. The V end was cut by 7 bases, the J end by 6 bases, with 16 bases between. CDR1 and CDR2 (germline): SGDLS, YYNGEE. CDR3 nucleotide sequence: TGTGCCAGCTCTCCTGACGCTGGCCATGGCTACACCTTC. This translates into CASSPDAGHGYTF.

The chain carries TRBV18 and TRBJ1-3; D gene uncertain. The CDR3 is made up of 20 amino acids. CDR1 and CDR2 (germline): KGHSH, LQKENI. V lost 4 bases and J lost 0, with 25 bases in between. The CDR3 coding sequence is TGTGCCAGCTCACTTCTACCAAGCCAGGCTGATATTCACTCTGGAAACACCATATATTTT. Its protein is CASSLLPSQADIHSGNTIYF.

This clonotype has at least ten counts. This chain uses TRBV10-3 with TRBJ2-3; 9 positions match TRBD2. CDR1 and CDR2 from the germline V gene are ENHRY and SYGVKD. The CDR3 loop spans 14 amino acids. Unmatched junction bases numbered 8, after V lost 9 bases and J lost 4 bases. CDR3 region: CAMTSGLSPDTQYF. For the CDR3, the DNA is TGTGCCATGACTAGCGGACTAAGCCCAGATACGCAGTATTTT.

The table lists this clonotype with many counts. Here the CDR3 DNA reads TGTGCCAGCAGTTACGGGAGACTAGCGGGGGCTAGCACAGATACGCAGTATTTT. This encodes CASSYGRLAGASTDTQYF. The chain has TRBV6-5 and TRBJ2-3, with 12 bases identical to TRBD2. Trimming removed 2 bases from V and 0 bases from J; junction bases left unmatched: 6. CDR3 length equals 18 residues. Germline V lookup: CDR1 MNHEY, CDR2 SVGAGI.

The V and J genes are TRBV6-1 and TRBJ2-7; the D is unclear. CDR3 size: 17 residues. CDR1 is MNHNS, CDR2 SASEGT, per germline. The ends were cut back, 8 bases at V and 4 bases at J, with 27 bases in the middle. CDR3 region: CASARAYGEKGPYEQYF. The CDR3 DNA sequence: TGTGCCAGCGCCCGGGCCTACGGCGAAAAAGGTCCTTACGAGCAGTACTTC.

This chain connects TRBV6-2 or TRBV6-3 to TRBJ2-7; a possible D gene is TRBD2 (6 bases). Trimming stripped 2 bases from V and 5 bases from J, with 16 bases between. CDR1 is MNHEY and CDR2 is SVGEGT in the germline V gene. There are 15 residues in the CDR3. CDR3 bases: TGTGCCAGCAGTTACGGGGTAGCGGTGGGACACGAGCAGTACTTC. It yields the protein CASSYGVAVGHEQYF.

V gene TRBV28 combines with J gene TRBJ2-7, with a weak D call TRBD1 (7 bases). CDR1 is MDHEN and CDR2 is SYDVKM in the germline V gene. The V end was cut by 5 bases, the J end by 5 bases, with 19 bases between. The CDR3 extends over 15 amino acids. CDR3 amino acids: CASSPFRQGGDEQYF. The CDR3, as DNA: TGTGCCAGCAGTCCATTCAGACAGGGCGGGGACGAGCAGTACTTC.

This clonotype was seen repeatedly, ten times or more. This chain connects TRBV3-1 to TRBJ2-1, with 7 bases that match TRBD2. Germline CDR1 reads LGHDT; CDR2 reads YNNKEL (reference sequence). The CDR3 loop spans 16 amino acids. The ends lost 0 bases at V and 2 bases at J; junction bases unmatched: 4. The CDR3 loop reads CASSQEGTTTYNEQFF. The CDR3 DNA is TGTGCCAGCAGCCAAGAGGGGACTACCACCTACAATGAGCAGTTCTTC.

This clonotype was observed many times. The J gene is TRBJ2-1, the V gene TRBV5-1; the match to TRBD1 covers 8 bases. Per the germline V gene, CDR1 is SGHRS and CDR2 is YFSETQ. This CDR3 comprises 16 residues. The V and J ends lost 0 bases and 6 bases, in that order; junction bases with no gene match: 8. The CDR3 is CASSLVWTGKGNEQFF. CDR3 coding DNA: TGCGCCAGCAGCTTGGTGTGGACAGGGAAAGGCAATGAGCAGTTCTTC.

J is TRBJ1-1 and V is TRBV14; maybe TRBD1 (6 bases). V lost 1 base and J lost 4, with 13 bases in between. This CDR3 is 15 amino acids long. CDR1 SGHDN and CDR2 FVKESK come from the germline V gene. CDR3 DNA sequence: TGTGCCAGCAGCCAAGTAGACAGGCCGGGCACTGAAGCTTTCTTT. This translates into CASSQVDRPGTEAFF.

This clonotype was seen many times. The chain joins TRBV28 to TRBJ2-1, with D perhaps TRBD1 (5 bases). Germline-derived CDR1 and CDR2 are MDHEN and SYDVKM. The V end was cut by 10 bases, the J end by 7 bases, with 17 bases between. The CDR3 consists of 13 residues. The chain's CDR3 is CATRQRIKNEQFF. The CDR3, as DNA: TGTGCCACCCGACAGAGGATAAAAAATGAGCAGTTCTTC.

This clonotype was observed many times. This chain links TRBV3-1 with TRBJ2-7; a possible D gene is TRBD1 (5 bases). This CDR3 is built from 14 residues. Trimming removed 5 bases from V and 2 bases from J, with 13 bases in between. CDR1 and CDR2 (germline): LGHDT, YNNKEL (reference sequence). CDR3 in amino acids: CASSARVSAYEQYF. The CDR3 DNA is TGTGCCAGCAGCGCCAGGGTGAGCGCCTACGAGCAGTACTTC.